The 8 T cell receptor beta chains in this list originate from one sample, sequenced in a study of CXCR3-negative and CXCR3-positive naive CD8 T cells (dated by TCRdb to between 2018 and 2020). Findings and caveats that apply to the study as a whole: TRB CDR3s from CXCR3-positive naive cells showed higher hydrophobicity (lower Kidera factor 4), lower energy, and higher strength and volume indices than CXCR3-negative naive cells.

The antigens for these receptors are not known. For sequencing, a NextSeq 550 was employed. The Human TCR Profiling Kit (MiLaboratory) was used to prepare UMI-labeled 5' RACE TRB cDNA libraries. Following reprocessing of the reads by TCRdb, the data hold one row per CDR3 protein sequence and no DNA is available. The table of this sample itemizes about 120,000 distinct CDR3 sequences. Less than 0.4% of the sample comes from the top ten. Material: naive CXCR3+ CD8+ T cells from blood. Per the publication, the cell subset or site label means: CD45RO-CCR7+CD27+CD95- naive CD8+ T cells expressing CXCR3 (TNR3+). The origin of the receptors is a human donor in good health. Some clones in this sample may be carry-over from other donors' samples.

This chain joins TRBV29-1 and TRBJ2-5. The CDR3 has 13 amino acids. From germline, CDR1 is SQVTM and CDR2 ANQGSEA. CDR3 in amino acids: CSVERRTPETQYF.

CDR3 in amino acids: CASSFNTLGQETQYF. The chain combines TRBV27 with TRBJ2-5. CDR1 MNHEY and CDR2 SMNVEV come from the germline V gene (reference sequence). The CDR3 is 15 residues long.

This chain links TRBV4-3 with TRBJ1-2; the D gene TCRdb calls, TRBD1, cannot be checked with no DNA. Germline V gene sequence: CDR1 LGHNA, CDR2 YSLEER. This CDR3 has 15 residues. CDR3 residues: CASSQDLGTGNGYTF.

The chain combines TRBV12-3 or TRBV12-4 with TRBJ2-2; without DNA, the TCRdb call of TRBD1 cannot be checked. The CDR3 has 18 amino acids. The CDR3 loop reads CASSAGTGVDPNTGELFF.

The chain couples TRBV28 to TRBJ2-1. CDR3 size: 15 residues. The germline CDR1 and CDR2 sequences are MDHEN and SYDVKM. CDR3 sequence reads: CASSFRPSSYNEQFF. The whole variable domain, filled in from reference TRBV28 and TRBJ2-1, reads DVKVTQSSRYLVKRTGEKVFLECVQDMDHENMFWYRQDPGLGLRLIYFSYDVKMKEKGDIPEGYSVSREKKERFSLILESASTNQTSMYLCASSFRPSSYNEQFFGPGTRLTVL.

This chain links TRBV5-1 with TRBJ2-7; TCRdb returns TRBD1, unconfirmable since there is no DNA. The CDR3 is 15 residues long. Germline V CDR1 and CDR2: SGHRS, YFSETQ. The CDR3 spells CASSDQWDTSYEQYF.

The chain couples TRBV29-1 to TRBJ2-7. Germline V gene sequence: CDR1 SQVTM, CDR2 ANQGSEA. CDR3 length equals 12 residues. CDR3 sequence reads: CSVDDTSYEQYF.

The CDR3 here is CASSSSVDEQYF. The V call is TRBV7-6, the J call TRBJ2-7. The CDR3 has 12 residues. In germline, CDR1 is SGHVS, CDR2 FNYEAQ.